A single sample is the source of the 16 T cell receptor beta chains below, sequenced in a study of blood T cell repertoires in COVID-19. Assay used: immunoSEQ multiplex PCR; TCRdb lists only in-frame clones, some missing. Among more than 150,000 clones, almost 90% were seen once, and the ten largest hold 0.62%. The sequencing sample was made of peripheral blood. The receptors were sampled from a man aged 50 to 59 with acute or convalescent COVID-19.

J is TRBJ2-2 and V is TRBV7-8; a weak D match, TRBD2 (6 bases). V was clipped by 4 bases and J by 1 base, with 7 bases between them. The CDR3 runs 14 residues. CDR1 SGHVS and CDR2 FQNEAQ come from the germline V gene. The CDR3 DNA is TGTGCCAGCAGCTCCGGGGGGAACACCGGGGAGCTGTTTTTT. This gives the protein CASSSGGNTGELFF.

The chain links TRBV6-5 to TRBJ1-1; 12 nucleotides align to TRBD1. The J segment lost 2 bases and the V segment lost 6 bases, leaving 4 bases of the junction unmatched. The CDR3 runs 15 residues. Germline assignment: CDR1 MNHEY and CDR2 SVGAGI. Written as DNA, the CDR3 is TGTGCCAGCAGGGGACAGGGGGCGATCAACACTGAAGCTTTCTTT. This sequence encodes CASRGQGAINTEAFF.

The CDR3 nucleotides are TGTGCCAGCAGTCCATACAATGAGCAGTTCTTC. It encodes CASSPYNEQFF. V and J are TRBV6-5 and TRBJ2-1, with D unclear. CDR1 MNHEY and CDR2 SVGAGI come from the germline V gene. This CDR3 has 11 amino acids. V lost 5 bases, J lost 4 bases, and 3 bases lay in between.

Of note for this clone: Other nucleotide sequences from this sample produce the same CDR3. The genes are TRBV27 and TRBJ2-7; TRBD2 matches 11 bases. The CDR3 length is 16 residues. The V and J ends lost 4 bases and 5 bases, in that order; junction bases with no gene match: 10. CDR1 is MNHEY, CDR2 SMNVEV, per germline (reference sequence). As DNA, the CDR3 is TGTGCCAGCAGTTCTGGGCTAGCGGGAGGTGTCCACGAGCAGTACTTC. It yields the protein CASSSGLAGGVHEQYF.

V is TRBV9 and J is TRBJ1-4; 9 bases fit TRBD1. The CDR3 is made up of 21 amino acids. After removal of 4 bases from V and 2 bases from J, the junction contained 21 bases not matched to a gene. Germline loops: CDR1 SGDLS, CDR2 YYNGEE. CDR3 residues: CASSPRSGSGQGWSTNEKLFF. The CDR3 bases are TGTGCCAGCAGCCCAAGATCAGGATCGGGACAGGGTTGGAGCACTAATGAAAAACTGTTTTTT.

The CDR3 loop is CATSRDNAPGSSGNTIYF. In DNA form, the CDR3 reads TGTGCCACCAGCAGAGATAACGCTCCGGGGAGCTCTGGAAACACCATATATTTT. This chain links TRBV15 with TRBJ1-3; D gene unclear. From germline, CDR1 is LNHNV and CDR2 YYDKDF (reference sequence). The CDR3 runs to 18 residues. Trimming took 0 bases from V and 0 from J, leaving 15 bases between them.

The chain joins TRBV6-1 to TRBJ2-3, with 10 bases aligning to TRBD1. The V gene end was trimmed by 4 bases and the J gene end by 4 bases; junction bases not matched to a gene: 8. The germline V gene encodes CDR1 MNHNS and CDR2 SASEGT. CDR3 length: 16 residues. The CDR3 here is CASSVGVGQGSDTQYF. The CDR3 nucleotides are TGTGCCAGCAGTGTAGGGGTGGGACAGGGGTCAGATACGCAGTATTTT.

This clone occurred once. This chain uses TRBV5-1 with TRBJ1-4, with a weak D call TRBD1 (6 bases). Germline V gene sequence: CDR1 SGHRS, CDR2 YFSETQ. This CDR3 is 14 amino acids long. V dropped 1 base and J dropped 10 bases, with 14 bases sitting between them. The CDR3: CASSLTGQSGKLFF. Written as DNA, the CDR3 is TGCGCCAGCAGCTTGACAGGGCAGTCGGGAAAACTGTTTTTT.

The V and J genes are TRBV4-1 and TRBJ2-5, with 12 positions matching TRBD1. CDR3 length: 14 residues. Trimming cost V 5 bases and J 5 bases; bases outside gene matches: 3. From germline, CDR1 is MGHRA and CDR2 YSYEKL. CDR3 sequence: CASSSGTGGETQYF. The DNA for the CDR3 is TGCGCCAGCAGCTCCGGGACAGGGGGCGAGACCCAGTACTTC.

The V gene is TRBV19, the J gene TRBJ2-3; possible D gene TRBD2, 5 bases. Germline V lookup: CDR1 LNHDA, CDR2 SQIVND (reference sequence). The CDR3 has 13 amino acids. V was cut by 5 bases and J by 0 bases, with 6 bases left in between. This CDR3 is CASSRESTDTQYF. The DNA for the CDR3 is TGTGCCAGTAGTCGGGAAAGCACAGATACGCAGTATTTT.

The count of this clone is one. V usage is TRBV6-5 and J usage is TRBJ2-2, with a weak D call TRBD1 (6 bases). Trimming removed 6 bases from V and 4 bases from J, with 15 bases in between. From germline, CDR1 is MNHEY and CDR2 SVGAGI. This CDR3 has 15 amino acids. CDR3 bases: TGTGCCAGCAGCTGGACACAGGGTGCCACCGGGGAGCTGTTTTTT. It encodes CASSWTQGATGELFF.

This chain uses TRBV2 with TRBJ1-5; 7 positions agree with TRBD1. The CDR3 spans 13 residues. V shed 8 bases and J 9 bases; nucleotides not matched to a gene: 10. Germline V lookup: CDR1 SNHLY, CDR2 FYNNEI. The CDR3 region is CASRGRQGGPQHF. CDR3 bases: TGTGCCAGCCGAGGGAGACAGGGAGGGCCCCAGCATTTT.

The genes are TRBV6-2 or TRBV6-3 and TRBJ2-1; 8 bases match TRBD2. The germline gives CDR1 MNHEY, CDR2 SVGEGT. V gave up 3 bases and J gave up 6 bases; unmatched junction bases: 7. This CDR3 region has 15 residues. CDR3 sequence (DNA): TGTGCCAGCAGTTATCCTAGCGGGTTTATCAATGAGCAGTTCTTC. It translates to CASSYPSGFINEQFF.

This sequence joins TRBV19 and TRBJ2-7, with 7 bases identical to TRBD1. Germline lookup yields CDR1 LNHDA and CDR2 SQIVND (reference sequence). The ends lost 2 bases at V and 9 bases at J; junction bases unmatched: 10. The CDR3 length is 14 residues. DNA of the CDR3: TGTGCCAGTAGTATAAGCGGACAGGTTTGGGCGCAGTACTTC. Translation: CASSISGQVWAQYF.

The chain combines TRBV10-3 with TRBJ1-5; D not certain. The V gene's germline CDR1 is ENHRY and CDR2 SYGVKD. V lost 8 bases and J lost 2, with 7 bases in between. The CDR3 has 12 residues. DNA for the CDR3: TGTGCCATCGGCTCCGGCAATCAGCCCCAGCATTTT. This translates into CAIGSGNQPQHF.

This chain uses TRBV6-5 with TRBJ1-2, with D possibly being TRBD1 (6 bases). Germline loops: CDR1 MNHEY, CDR2 SVGAGI. The V end was cut by 2 bases, the J end by 7 bases, with 17 bases between. This CDR3 contains 15 residues. This CDR3 is CASSYRGGGSSGYTF. DNA for the CDR3: TGTGCCAGCAGTTACAGGGGGGGCGGTTCGAGTGGCTACACCTTC.